The entry below describes one T cell receptor (beta chain). The data are from a study of blood T cell repertoires in COVID-19. In the authors' methods: Scientists estimated how many nucleated cells there were by amplifying reference gene primers. Assay used: immunoSEQ multiplex PCR; TCRdb lists only in-frame clones, some missing. The DNA gave D and trimming, while V, J and clone size come from that table. The table includes approximately 74,000 clones, around 88% detected once. This CDR3 is 17 amino acids long. V lost 2 bases and J lost 1; bases outside the gene matches: 4. Per germline, CDR1 SGHRS and CDR2 YFSETQ.

Sequencing was done on a sample of peripheral blood. This clonotype was sampled from a woman older than 75 with active or convalescent COVID-19. This chain connects TRBV5-1 to TRBJ2-3, with 13 nucleotides matching TRBD2. The chain's CDR3 is CASSFGTSGEGTDTQYF. The CDR3 bases are TGCGCCAGCAGCTTCGGGACTAGCGGGGAAGGCACAGATACGCAGTATTTT.